Listed here are 12 T cell receptor beta chains from one sample, sequenced in a study of T cell responses to AZD1222 COVID-19 vaccine. Libraries were prepared by immunoSEQ multiplex PCR; TCRdb keeps only in-frame clonotypes and omits some of them. The table includes about 140,000 clones, 90% detected once. This material consisted of peripheral blood, taken on day 0 of AZD1222 vaccination. Receptors originate from an adult in good health.

Only one count was recorded for this clone. This chain joins TRBV9 and TRBJ2-7, with 10 bases lining up with TRBD1. The ends lost 0 bases at V and 6 bases at J; junction bases unmatched: 12. The CDR3 has 17 residues. The V gene's germline CDR1 is SGDLS and CDR2 YYNGEE. CDR3 coding DNA: TGTGCCAGCAGCGTAGGGAGCTCCGGGACAGGGGATCGCGAGCAGTACTTC. Protein sequence: CASSVGSSGTGDREQYF.

The chain joins TRBV5-1 to TRBJ2-2, with 7 bases that match TRBD2. This CDR3 has 15 amino acids. The trim removed 1 base at V and 7 bases at J, leaving 7 bases unmatched. Germline values: CDR1 SGHRS, CDR2 YFSETQ. CDR3 sequence: CASSLQDPGGGELFF. The CDR3 coding sequence is TGCGCCAGCAGCTTGCAGGACCCGGGGGGCGGGGAGCTGTTTTTT.

The rearrangement uses TRBV6-6 and TRBJ2-3, with a tentative D call TRBD1 (5 bases). CDR3 size: 13 residues. The V gene's germline CDR1 is MNHNY and CDR2 SVGAGI (reference sequence). V dropped 6 bases and J dropped 6 bases, with 13 bases sitting between them. The DNA for the CDR3 is TGTGCCAGCAGAGGGGCCGCCCTGGATACGCAGTATTTT. Protein: CASRGAALDTQYF.

This clone was recorded at least ten times. The chain employs TRBV15 and TRBJ2-7; the D gene is possibly TRBD1 (6 bases). Germline V gene lookup returns CDR1 LNHNV and CDR2 YYDKDF (reference sequence). V was trimmed by 5 bases and J by 4 bases, leaving 15 bases between them. The CDR3 sequence is 14 residues long. The CDR3 sequence is CATSPGRGLYEQYF. The CDR3 DNA reads as TGTGCCACCAGCCCAGGCAGGGGCCTTTACGAGCAGTACTTC.

The chain combines TRBV6-6 with TRBJ2-5, with 13 bases fitting TRBD2. With 3 bases clipped from V and 3 bases from J, the junction kept 4 bases outside the gene matches. The germline V gene encodes CDR1 MNHNY and CDR2 SVGAGI (reference sequence). The CDR3 covers 16 residues. CDR3 amino acids: CASSYRTSGGEETQYF. The CDR3 DNA follows: TGTGCCAGCAGTTATAGGACTAGCGGGGGTGAAGAGACCCAGTACTTC.

This chain links TRBV6-4 with TRBJ2-3; TRBD2 aligns across 11 bases. CDR3 length: 15 residues. J lost 2 bases, V lost 4 bases, and 2 bases had no gene match. Germline CDR1 MRHNA, CDR2 SNTAGT. CDR3 protein: CASSGLAGNTDTQYF. CDR3 coding DNA: TGTGCCAGCAGTGGACTAGCGGGAAACACAGATACGCAGTATTTT.

V usage is TRBV19 and J usage is TRBJ1-1; D may be TRBD1 (5 bases). The CDR3 consists of 14 residues. Looked up from germline, CDR1 is LNHDA and CDR2 is SQIVND (reference sequence). Trimming cost V 3 bases and J 4 bases, with 12 bases left between them. The CDR3 spells CASSIGRASTEAFF. CDR3 bases: TGTGCCAGTAGTATTGGCAGGGCCTCCACTGAAGCTTTCTTT.

The V call is TRBV6-5, the J call TRBJ1-5; D unresolved. Between the trimmed V and J ends, which lost 5 bases and 2 bases, there was a span of 10 bases. The CDR3 is made up of 14 amino acids. The germline V gene encodes CDR1 MNHEY and CDR2 SVGAGI. The DNA of the CDR3 is TGTGCCAGCAGTCGGGCTCCGGGCAATCAGCCCCAGCATTTT. Translated, it gives CASSRAPGNQPQHF.

This sequence joins TRBV29-1 and TRBJ1-2; 7 nucleotides agree with TRBD1. The CDR3 length is 16 residues. The germline CDR1 and CDR2 sequences are SQVTM and ANQGSEA. J gave up 0 bases and V 7 bases, and 14 bases lay outside the gene matches. The CDR3 sequence is CSADEGGTASNYGYTF. In DNA, the CDR3 is TGCAGCGCTGACGAGGGAGGGACAGCATCTAACTATGGCTACACCTTC. Based on the CDR3 plus reference TRBV29-1 and TRBJ1-2, the full variable domain is SAVISQKPSRDICQRGTSLTIQCQVDSQVTMMFWYRQQPGQSLTLIATANQGSEATYESGFVIDKFPISRPNLTFSTLTVSNMSPEDSSIYLCSADEGGTASNYGYTFGSGTRLTVV.

The chain has TRBV18 and TRBJ1-3; no reliable D call. V gave up 6 bases and J gave up 4 bases, with 16 bases separating them. The germline V gene encodes CDR1 KGHSH and CDR2 LQKENI. This CDR3 region has 15 residues. In DNA form, the CDR3 reads TGTGCCAGCTCGCCATTGGATTCGTTCGGAAACACCATATATTTT. Residues: CASSPLDSFGNTIYF.

The chain has TRBV11-3 and TRBJ2-7; the match to TRBD2 covers 8 bases. J lost 3 bases, V lost 6 bases, and 16 bases had no gene match. The CDR3 is made up of 17 amino acids. Germline assignment: CDR1 SGHNT and CDR2 YENEEA. The CDR3 DNA follows: TGTGCCAGCAGTTCGGGTTACGGGGGGGGCCCTCTCTACGAGCAGTACTTC. Translated, it gives CASSSGYGGGPLYEQYF.

This chain links TRBV7-3 with TRBJ2-1; TRBD1 is a possible D gene (6 bases). This CDR3 comprises 14 residues. Per the germline V gene, CDR1 is SGHTA and CDR2 is FQGTGA. Trimming stripped 5 bases from V and 5 bases from J, with 13 bases between. DNA of the CDR3: TGTGCCAGCAGCGCCACAGGGTTAGACAATGAGCAGTTCTTC. This gives the protein CASSATGLDNEQFF.